This T cell receptor beta chain was found in a study of shared clonotypes between healthy human individuals. General study results and limits: Large depth notwithstanding, sorted-subset sequencing proved incomplete by rarefaction.

On this clone itself: What it binds is unknown.

In the original analysis: ImmunoSEQ junction-only sequences lacked quality scores, so their filtering differed. Sequenced by immunoSEQ multiplex PCR; TCRdb stores in-frame clones only, minus some. V and J calls plus clone size are reproduced from that table; the DNA served to infer D and trimming. This sample has 1.6 million or so clones, with around 98.5% found just once. Input material: naive CD4+ T cells sorted from blood. Noted subset: CD45RA+ positively selected. The sequence was obtained from a man younger than 45 in good health.

This chain's CDR3 is CASSSPGRIYGYTF. DNA of the CDR3: TGTGCCAGCAGCTCACCGGGACGGATCTATGGCTACACCTTC. The chain links TRBV7-9 to TRBJ1-2, with D perhaps TRBD1 (5 bases). Germline assignment: CDR1 SEHNR and CDR2 FQNEAQ (reference sequence). The ends were cut back, 4 bases at V and 4 bases at J, with 13 bases in the middle. The CDR3 is 14 residues long. Together with reference TRBV7-9 and TRBJ1-2, the CDR3 gives the full variable domain: DTGVSQNPRHKITKRGQNVTFRCDPISEHNRLYWYRQTLGQGPEFLTYFQNEAQLEKSRLLSDRFSAERPKGSFSTLEIQRTEQGDSAMYLCASSSPGRIYGYTFGSGTRLTVV.